The present T cell receptor (beta chain) was sequenced within a study of post-analysis software for immune sequencing data. Points from the study as a whole: In patients, five or six TRBV segments were more frequent than in controls, with TRBV5-6, TRBV5-1 and TRBV20-1 among them. Normalized Chao1 diversity was significantly lower in multiple sclerosis patients than in controls. Strong co-clustering by F measure was evident for samples that had been prepared in the same batch.

The CDR3 length is 16 residues. The germline gives CDR1 SGHRS, CDR2 YFSETQ. The germline V and J ends were trimmed by 1 base and 7 bases, with 20 bases remaining between them. This clonotype was counted only a few times. Its specificity is not known. Incorporated into the TCR beta cDNA libraries were unique molecular identifiers, which served to reduce PCR and sequencing biases. TCRdb re-analysed the PCR reads in MiXCR, keeping a single row per CDR3 protein. This sample has 350,000 to 450,000 distinct CDR3 sequences, with over 30% found just once. The sequencing input was blood. This clonotype was obtained from a girl aged 2 to 9 with multiple sclerosis. The chain has TRBV5-1 and TRBJ1-2; tentatively, D is TRBD1 (6 bases). CDR3 bases: TGCGCCAGCAGCTTGAATCCCTCGTACAGGGTTGGTGGCTACACCTTC. It yields the protein CASSLNPSYRVGGYTF.